Listed below are T cell receptor beta chains from one sample, sequenced in a study of shared clonotypes between healthy human individuals. Here immunoSEQ multiplex PCR was the method, and the copy in TCRdb shows in-frame clones only, minus some. The table shows about a million clones, with roughly 72% occurring only once. Specimen: memory CD4+ T cells sorted from blood. The receptors were sampled from a man aged 18 to 29 in good health. CDR3s include the opening cysteine and the closing phenylalanine or tryptophan. D genes are given only for firm matches. Some rows have no size entry. The others give once, few or many, or a class for an expanded clone.

clone_size: .; d_call: TRBD1; v_call: TRBV29-1; j_call: TRBJ2-7; cdr3_aa: CSVLQGASYEQYF; cdr3_nt: TGCAGCGTTCTACAGGGGGCATCCTACGAGCAGTACTTC
clone_size: .; d_call: TRBD2; v_call: TRBV19; j_call: TRBJ2-5; cdr3_aa: CASSFGLVKETQYF; cdr3_nt: TGTGCCAGTAGCTTCGGACTAGTGAAAGAGACCCAGTACTTC
clone_size: .; d_call: .; v_call: TRBV7-2; j_call: TRBJ2-5; cdr3_aa: CASSRAHAGRETQYF; cdr3_nt: TGTGCCAGCAGCCGGGCCCACGCTGGACGTGAGACCCAGTACTTC
clone_size: .; d_call: TRBD2; v_call: TRBV5-1; j_call: TRBJ2-7; cdr3_aa: CASSVGTSGRSSYEQYF; cdr3_nt: TGCGCCAGCAGCGTAGGGACTAGCGGAAGGAGCTCCTACGAGCAGTACTTC
clone_size: .; d_call: .; v_call: TRBV4-1; j_call: TRBJ1-4; cdr3_aa: CASSYRVGPNEKLFF; cdr3_nt: TGCGCCAGCAGCTACAGGGTAGGGCCTAATGAAAAACTGTTTTTT
clone_size: .; d_call: TRBD1; v_call: TRBV29-1; j_call: TRBJ2-1; cdr3_aa: CSVATGTGPYNEQFF; cdr3_nt: TGCAGCGTAGCGACCGGGACAGGACCCTACAATGAGCAGTTCTTC
clone_size: .; d_call: TRBD2; v_call: TRBV5-8; j_call: TRBJ2-1; cdr3_aa: CASSSPGLVGEQFF; cdr3_nt: TGTGCCAGCAGCTCGCCGGGACTAGTAGGCGAGCAGTTCTTC
clone_size: .; d_call: .; v_call: TRBV5-4; j_call: TRBJ2-3; cdr3_aa: CASSYDTDTQYF; cdr3_nt: TGTGCCAGCAGCTATGACACAGATACGCAGTATTTT
clone_size: .; d_call: .; v_call: TRBV4-1; j_call: TRBJ1-2; cdr3_aa: CASSQDMAGPYTF; cdr3_nt: TGCGCCAGCAGCCAAGACATGGCGGGGCCCTACACCTTC
clone_size: .; d_call: .; v_call: TRBV10-2; j_call: TRBJ1-2; cdr3_aa: CASSTRGRDGYTF; cdr3_nt: TGCGCCAGCTCAACGCGGGGACGGGATGGCTACACCTTC
clone_size: .; d_call: .; v_call: TRBV5-1; j_call: TRBJ1-1; cdr3_aa: CASSLGGGETTEAFF; cdr3_nt: TGCGCCAGCAGCTTGGGCGGGGGCGAGACCACTGAAGCTTTCTTT
clone_size: .; d_call: TRBD1; v_call: TRBV15; j_call: TRBJ1-2; cdr3_aa: CATSSDRTGYGYTF; cdr3_nt: TGTGCCACCAGCAGTGATAGGACAGGCTATGGCTACACCTTC
clone_size: once; d_call: .; v_call: TRBV18; j_call: TRBJ2-3; cdr3_aa: CASSPDHLAQYF; cdr3_nt: TGTGCCAGCTCGCCCGACCATCTGGCGCAGTATTTT
clone_size: .; d_call: .; v_call: TRBV11-2; j_call: TRBJ2-7; cdr3_aa: CASSLGAAKTYEQYF; cdr3_nt: TGTGCCAGCAGCTTAGGCGCCGCGAAGACATACGAGCAGTACTTC
clone_size: .; d_call: TRBD1; v_call: TRBV15; j_call: TRBJ1-3; cdr3_aa: CATSRTGQGNTIYF; cdr3_nt: TGTGCCACCAGCAGGACAGGGCAGGGAAACACCATATATTTT
clone_size: many; d_call: .; v_call: TRBV5-4; j_call: TRBJ1-2; cdr3_aa: CASSLADRFPIGRYGYTF; cdr3_nt: TGTGCCAGCAGCTTGGCCGACAGATTCCCAATTGGGCGTTATGGCTACACCTTC
clone_size: few; d_call: TRBD2; v_call: TRBV30; j_call: TRBJ2-2; cdr3_aa: CAWSGIIGTSGSISTGELFF; cdr3_nt: TGTGCCTGGAGTGGAATAATAGGGACTAGCGGGAGTATTTCCACCGGGGAGCTGTTTTTT
clone_size: few; d_call: .; v_call: TRBV12-2; j_call: TRBJ2-7; cdr3_aa: CARLGRWLDEQYF; cdr3_nt: TGTGCTAGATTGGGCAGGTGGCTTGACGAGCAGTACTTC
clone_size: .; d_call: TRBD1; v_call: TRBV10-3; j_call: TRBJ2-2; cdr3_aa: CAISQTGGPGELFF; cdr3_nt: TGTGCCATCAGTCAAACAGGGGGCCCCGGGGAGCTGTTTTTT
clone_size: few; d_call: TRBD2; v_call: TRBV10-1; j_call: TRBJ2-1; cdr3_aa: CASSELSSGGINEQFF; cdr3_nt: TGCGCCAGCAGTGAGTTGTCTAGCGGGGGGATCAATGAGCAGTTCTTC
clone_size: .; d_call: .; v_call: TRBV5-4; j_call: TRBJ2-7; cdr3_aa: CASSFGASQVQYEQYF; cdr3_nt: TGTGCCAGCAGCTTTGGGGCATCACAAGTACAATACGAGCAGTACTTC
clone_size: .; d_call: TRBD1; v_call: TRBV7-8; j_call: TRBJ2-7; cdr3_aa: CASSKSRDRIPSYEQYF; cdr3_nt: TGTGCCAGCAGCAAAAGCCGGGACAGGATCCCCTCCTACGAGCAGTACTTC
clone_size: few; d_call: TRBD1; v_call: TRBV30; j_call: TRBJ1-1; cdr3_aa: CAWSTGVHGEAFF; cdr3_nt: TGTGCCTGGAGCACAGGGGTACACGGGGAAGCTTTCTTT
clone_size: .; d_call: .; v_call: TRBV7-2; j_call: TRBJ2-3; cdr3_aa: CASSLGSFRTDTQYF; cdr3_nt: TGTGCCAGCAGCCTAGGGTCTTTTCGCACAGATACGCAGTATTTT
clone_size: .; d_call: .; v_call: TRBV9; j_call: TRBJ2-7; cdr3_aa: CASSVDRGSHEQYF; cdr3_nt: TGTGCCAGCAGCGTAGATCGGGGCTCCCACGAGCAGTACTTC
clone_size: .; d_call: .; v_call: TRBV6-6; j_call: TRBJ1-5; cdr3_aa: CASSGLWQVSNQPQHF; cdr3_nt: TGTGCCAGCAGTGGCCTGTGGCAGGTTAGCAATCAGCCCCAGCATTTT
clone_size: .; d_call: TRBD2; v_call: TRBV10-3; j_call: TRBJ2-1; cdr3_aa: CASLSAGGQEQFF; cdr3_nt: TGTGCCTCCCTGTCGGCGGGAGGACAAGAGCAGTTCTTC
clone_size: once; d_call: .; v_call: TRBV6-5; j_call: TRBJ2-7; cdr3_aa: CASSSPYEQYF; cdr3_nt: TGTGCCAGCAGCTCTCCATACGAGCAGTACTTC
clone_size: many; d_call: .; v_call: TRBV14; j_call: TRBJ2-7; cdr3_aa: CASSQAGTFLGEQYF; cdr3_nt: TGTGCCAGCAGCCAGGCCGGGACCTTCCTAGGAGAGCAGTACTTC
clone_size: .; d_call: TRBD1; v_call: TRBV19; j_call: TRBJ1-4; cdr3_aa: CASSMGQLDSKEKLFF; cdr3_nt: TGTGCCAGTAGTATGGGACAGCTGGATTCTAAAGAAAAACTGTTTTTT
clone_size: .; d_call: .; v_call: TRBV11-1; j_call: TRBJ2-2; cdr3_aa: CASSSIHTGELFF; cdr3_nt: TGTGCCAGCAGCTCGATTCACACCGGGGAGCTGTTTTTT
clone_size: .; d_call: .; v_call: TRBV27; j_call: TRBJ1-3; cdr3_aa: CASSLRPPRDSGNTIYF; cdr3_nt: TGTGCCAGCAGTTTACGGCCCCCAAGGGACTCTGGAAACACCATATATTTT